One and the same sample provided the 32 T cell receptor beta chains below, sequenced in a study of blood T cell repertoires in COVID-19. TCRdb keeps only in-frame clones here, not all; method: immunoSEQ multiplex PCR. This sample yields around 190,000 clones, of which roughly 84% are seen a single time; over 10% belongs to the top ten. Sequences were obtained from peripheral blood. Source of these receptors: a human donor in a cohort sampled during active COVID-19.

The genes are TRBV5-1 and TRBJ1-3; 7 bases align to TRBD1. Germline V gene data show CDR1 as SGHRS and CDR2 as YFSETQ. The CDR3 totals 14 residues. The ends lost 4 bases at V and 2 bases at J; junction bases unmatched: 3. CDR3 region: CASSPGTAGNTIYF. Written as DNA, the CDR3 is TGCGCCAGCAGCCCAGGGACAGCTGGAAACACCATATATTTT.

This chain links TRBV9 with TRBJ2-2; 9 nucleotides align to TRBD2. The length of the CDR3 is 16 residues. Losses at the gene ends were 3 bases for V and 4 bases for J; bases not matched to a gene: 7. Germline lookup yields CDR1 SGDLS and CDR2 YYNGEE. Here the CDR3 DNA reads TGTGCCAGCAGCGAGCCCGCGGGAGGGGCCACCGGGGAGCTGTTTTTT. Translation gives CASSEPAGGATGELFF.

The chain recombines TRBV5-6 with TRBJ1-3; TRBD1 aligns across 10 bases. V dropped 5 bases and J dropped 3; count of bases not matched to a gene: 2. The germline V gene has CDR1 SGHDT and CDR2 YYEEEE. The CDR3 has 14 residues. CDR3 sequence: CASRGTGDGNTIYF. The CDR3 DNA follows: TGTGCCAGCAGAGGGACAGGGGATGGAAACACCATATATTTT.

The chain employs TRBV14 and TRBJ2-2, with 13 nucleotides matching TRBD2. With 1 base clipped from V and 8 bases from J, the junction kept 4 bases outside the gene matches. Germline values: CDR1 SGHDN, CDR2 FVKESK. The CDR3 spans 16 residues. The CDR3 reads CASSQVTGLAGGELFF. The CDR3 bases are TGTGCCAGCAGCCAAGTTACGGGACTAGCGGGAGGGGAGCTGTTTTTT.

A single count supports this clone. The CDR3 DNA follows: TGTGCCAGCAGCCCAGCGGGATGGCAAGAGACCCAGTACTTC. Its translation is CASSPAGWQETQYF. The rearrangement joins TRBV3-1 (or the pseudogene TRBV3-2) to TRBJ2-5, with TRBD2 identical over 7 bases. The V gene end was trimmed by 4 bases and the J gene end by 2 bases; junction bases not matched to a gene: 4. Per the germline V gene, CDR1 is LGHDT and CDR2 is YNNKEL (reference sequence). This CDR3 contains 14 residues.

This chain connects TRBV14 to TRBJ2-2; tentative D call: TRBD2 (5 bases). Trimming left V 6 bases short and J 2 bases short, with 13 bases between. Germline CDR1 is SGHDN and CDR2 is FVKESK. The CDR3 extends over 15 amino acids. The chain's CDR3 is CASSLAGANTGELFF. DNA of the CDR3: TGTGCCAGCAGTCTCGCGGGTGCCAACACCGGGGAGCTGTTTTTT.

The gene calls are TRBV28 and TRBJ1-5, with 9 positions matching TRBD1. Germline values: CDR1 MDHEN, CDR2 SYDVKM. V shed 6 bases, J shed 4 bases, and the junction held 4 bases outside the gene matches. The CDR3 runs to 14 residues. The CDR3 reads CASSGGQGNQPQHF. CDR3 coding DNA: TGTGCCAGCAGCGGGGGACAGGGAAATCAGCCCCAGCATTTT.

With regard to this clone: The same CDR3 is also encoded by other DNA sequences in this sample. The rearrangement joins TRBV18 to TRBJ2-7; TRBD1 aligns across 11 bases. Germline loops: CDR1 KGHSH, CDR2 LQKENI. The CDR3 extends over 14 amino acids. The trim removed 2 bases at V and 3 bases at J, leaving 0 bases unmatched. This CDR3 reads CASSPGTGGYEQYF. CDR3 bases: TGTGCCAGCTCACCAGGGACAGGGGGCTACGAGCAGTACTTC.

The J gene is TRBJ2-1, the V gene TRBV10-2, with TRBD2 matching 9 bases. The trim removed 6 bases at V and 8 bases at J, leaving 23 bases unmatched. Germline-derived CDR1 and CDR2 are WSHSY and SAAADI. CDR3 length: 19 residues. The CDR3 coding sequence is TGCGCCAGCAGAGATAGCGGGAGAAACTGGGGGGGAGCTCAAGATGAGCAGTTCTTC. Its protein is CASRDSGRNWGGAQDEQFF.

This rearrangement joins TRBV19 to TRBJ2-7; 9 bases align to TRBD1. In germline, CDR1 is LNHDA, CDR2 SQIVND (reference sequence). This CDR3 has 15 residues. With 4 bases clipped from V and 6 bases from J, the junction kept 10 bases outside the gene matches. CDR3 region: CASSRRPGQGIEQYF. CDR3 nucleotides: TGTGCCAGTAGTAGAAGACCGGGACAGGGAATCGAGCAGTACTTC. The full variable domain, with the rest looked up from reference TRBV19 and TRBJ2-7, is DGGITQSPKYLFRKEGQNVTLSCEQNLNHDAMYWYRQDPGQGLRLIYYSQIVNDFQKGDIAEGYSVSREKKESFPLTVTSAQKNPTAFYLCASSRRPGQGIEQYFGPGTRLTVT.

The J gene is TRBJ2-3, the V gene TRBV5-8; 7 bases are shared with TRBD2. The length of the CDR3 is 16 residues. J lost 2 bases, V lost 0 bases, and 6 bases had no gene match. Germline CDR1 reads SGHTS; CDR2 reads YDEGEE. The CDR3 region has the DNA TGTGCCAGCAGCTTGGCCCGACAGCGGGACACAGATACGCAGTATTTT. This sequence encodes CASSLARQRDTDTQYF. Based on the CDR3 plus reference TRBV5-8 and TRBJ2-3, the full variable domain is EAGVTQSPTHLIKTRGQQATLRCSPISGHTSVYWYQQALGLGLQFLLWYDEGEERNRGNFPPRFSGRQFPNYSSELNVNALELEDSALYLCASSLARQRDTDTQYFGPGTRLTVL.

This chain uses TRBV2 with TRBJ2-3; 7 bases fit TRBD2. Germline values: CDR1 SNHLY, CDR2 FYNNEI. Trimming removed 0 bases from V and 10 bases from J; junction bases left unmatched: 7. The CDR3 length is 14 residues. Here the CDR3 DNA reads TGTGCCAGCAGTGAAGCGATACCAAGCGGGGCGCAGTATTTT. Encoded protein: CASSEAIPSGAQYF.

This clone was recorded once. The chain has TRBV2 and TRBJ1-3; 7 nucleotides align to TRBD1. The germline CDR1 and CDR2 sequences are SNHLY and FYNNEI. The V and J ends lost 6 bases and 1 base, in that order; junction bases with no gene match: 3. The CDR3 has 14 amino acids. The chain's CDR3 is CASRVQGSGNTIYF. CDR3 in DNA: TGTGCCAGCAGAGTACAGGGGTCTGGAAACACCATATATTTT.

The rearrangement uses TRBV30 and TRBJ2-7, with D possibly TRBD1 on 5 matching bases. There are 11 residues in the CDR3. Trimming removed 3 bases from V and 8 bases from J, with 11 bases in between. The germline V gene has CDR1 GTSNPN and CDR2 SVGIG (reference sequence). The DNA for the CDR3 is TGTGCCTGGAGCAGGGAATGGAAGCAGTACTTC. This codes for CAWSREWKQYF.

In the case of this clone: Other DNA sequences in the same sample also yield this CDR3. This sequence joins TRBV5-1 and TRBJ2-6, with D possibly being TRBD1 (5 bases). The CDR3 covers 16 residues. Trimming pared 0 bases from V and 2 bases from J, leaving 9 bases between. From germline, CDR1 is SGHRS and CDR2 YFSETQ. The DNA for the CDR3 is TGCGCCAGCAGCTTGGTATCAGGGACTGGGGCCAACGTCCTGACTTTC. As protein: CASSLVSGTGANVLTF.

The CDR3 reads CASSADRAVNSPLHF. DNA of the CDR3: TGTGCCAGCAGTGCCGACAGGGCCGTTAATTCACCCCTCCACTTT. This chain links TRBV2 with TRBJ1-6; TRBD1 agrees at 7 bases. Germline loops: CDR1 SNHLY, CDR2 FYNNEI. With V trimmed by 4 bases and J by 6 bases, 6 bases remained unmatched. The CDR3 has 15 residues.

The chain is built from TRBV15 and TRBJ2-7, with 9 bases that match TRBD2. Trimming cost V 3 bases and J 5 bases; bases outside gene matches: 14. Germline V gene lookup returns CDR1 LNHNV and CDR2 YYDKDF (reference sequence). This CDR3 comprises 17 residues. In DNA form, the CDR3 reads TGTGCCACCAGCAGCTCGAAAACCGGGACTAGCTTCCACGAGCAGTACTTC. Amino acids: CATSSSKTGTSFHEQYF.

The V and J genes are TRBV28 and TRBJ1-5, with 8 bases matching TRBD1. Germline lookup yields CDR1 MDHEN and CDR2 SYDVKM. The CDR3 covers 13 residues. The V segment lost 10 bases and the J segment 3 bases; nucleotides outside the gene matches: 5. The CDR3 protein is CAIGTGLNQPQHF. CDR3 nucleotide sequence: TGTGCCATCGGGACAGGCCTCAATCAGCCCCAGCATTTT.

This clone was seen only a few times. V gene TRBV5-1 combines with J gene TRBJ2-7; 11 nucleotides line up with TRBD2. The CDR3 length is 16 residues. Germline CDR1 SGHRS, CDR2 YFSETQ. Losses at the gene ends were 4 bases for V and 2 bases for J; bases not matched to a gene: 8. The CDR3 DNA reads as TGCGCCAGCAGCCCGGGACTAGCGGTCAGTACCTACGAGCAGTACTTC. It codes for CASSPGLAVSTYEQYF. The entire variable domain, with the rest obtained from reference TRBV5-1 and TRBJ2-7, is as follows: KAGVTQTPRYLIKTRGQQVTLSCSPISGHRSVSWYQQTPGQGLQFLFEYFSETQRNKGNFPGRFSGRQFSNSRSEMNVSTLELGDSALYLCASSPGLAVSTYEQYFGPGTRLTVT.

Points on this clone: Other DNA sequences within the sample encode an identical CDR3. The chain carries TRBV18 and TRBJ2-4; 10 nucleotides match TRBD1. The CDR3 contains 16 residues. V lost 3 bases and J lost 1; bases outside the gene matches: 3. The V gene's germline CDR1 is KGHSH and CDR2 LQKENI. Here the CDR3 reads CASSPPGQGAKNIQYF. The CDR3 DNA reads TGTGCCAGCTCACCTCCGGGACAGGGGGCCAAAAACATTCAGTACTTC.

V is TRBV7-9 and J is TRBJ2-6, with 7 bases matching TRBD1. The V and J ends lost 3 bases and 2 bases, in that order; junction bases with no gene match: 4. The V gene's germline CDR1 is SEHNR and CDR2 FQNEAQ (reference sequence). This CDR3 contains 16 residues. The CDR3: CASSFSDRAGANVLTF. CDR3 coding DNA: TGTGCCAGCAGCTTTTCCGACAGGGCTGGGGCCAACGTCCTGACTTTC.

The rearrangement links TRBV4-1 to TRBJ1-6; possible D gene TRBD1, 6 bases. Germline V CDR1 and CDR2: MGHRA, YSYEKL. V lost 4 bases and J lost 11, with 15 bases in between. CDR3 size: 14 residues. The CDR3 coding sequence is TGCGCCAGCAGCCTTACAGGGCAATTGGCACCCCTCCACTTT. Protein product: CASSLTGQLAPLHF.

The J gene is TRBJ2-6, the V gene TRBV19; the D gene is possibly TRBD1 (6 bases). V was clipped by 6 bases and J by 1 base, with 16 bases between them. Germline V gene data show CDR1 as LNHDA and CDR2 as SQIVND (reference sequence). The CDR3 sequence is 17 residues long. CDR3 sequence (DNA): TGTGCCAGTAGCCTACAGGGTATAGGTTCTGGGGCCAACGTCCTGACTTTC. Translated, it gives CASSLQGIGSGANVLTF.

The J gene is TRBJ1-2, the V gene TRBV2; possible D gene TRBD1, 6 bases. CDR1 is SNHLY and CDR2 is FYNNEI in the germline V gene. This CDR3 has 17 residues. Trimming took 2 bases from V and 1 from J, leaving 17 bases between them. The CDR3 protein is CASSESQGKIINYGYTF. The DNA of the CDR3 is TGTGCCAGCAGTGAATCCCAGGGGAAGATCATTAACTATGGCTACACCTTC.

The chain combines TRBV19 with TRBJ1-4, with D possibly matching TRBD1 (5 bases). CDR3 length: 13 residues. V lost 6 bases, J lost 7 bases, and 12 bases lay in between. Germline CDR1 LNHDA, CDR2 SQIVND (reference sequence). CDR3 DNA: TGTGCCAGTAGCCTCGGGGGAGGTGAAAAACTGTTTTTT. Protein product: CASSLGGGEKLFF.

The chain employs TRBV27 and TRBJ2-7, with 7 bases lining up with TRBD2. V lost 3 bases to trimming and J lost 5 bases; unmatched junction nucleotides: 7. Germline V gene lookup returns CDR1 MNHEY and CDR2 SMNVEV (reference sequence). There are 14 residues in the CDR3. In DNA, the CDR3 is TGTGCCAGCAGTTTCAGAGCGGGATACCACGAGCAGTACTTC. Its translation: CASSFRAGYHEQYF.

The count of this clone is one. The V and J genes are TRBV5-4 and TRBJ2-1, with 12 bases lining up with TRBD2. V lost 1 base, J lost 5 bases, and 4 bases stayed unmatched. CDR3 size: 16 residues. The V gene's germline CDR1 is SGHNT and CDR2 YYREEE (reference sequence). DNA for the CDR3: TGTGCCAGCAGCTTGTCGGCTAGCGGGAGGGACAATGAGCAGTTCTTC. Translated: CASSLSASGRDNEQFF.

The J gene is TRBJ1-1, the V gene TRBV19; D remains ambiguous. Germline V gene lookup returns CDR1 LNHDA and CDR2 SQIVND (reference sequence). The CDR3 contains 13 residues. V lost 3 bases and J 1 base, leaving 6 bases between the germline ends. CDR3: CASSMGGNTEAFF. CDR3 in DNA: TGTGCCAGTAGTATGGGAGGGAACACTGAAGCTTTCTTT.

This chain connects TRBV21-1 to TRBJ1-5. TRBV21-1 is a listed pseudogene. The CDR3 is 14 amino acids. Written as DNA, the CDR3 is TGTGCCAGCCTCCCGGGGTATAGCAATCAGCCCCAGCATTTT. It specifies CASLPGYSNQPQHF.

The chain uses TRBV19 and TRBJ1-4; D gene ambiguous. The CDR3 length is 15 residues. V was clipped by 4 bases and J by 7 bases, with 16 bases between them. Germline CDR1 is LNHDA and CDR2 is SQIVND (reference sequence). Here the CDR3 reads CASSTSTRPAEKLFF. The CDR3 DNA sequence: TGTGCCAGTAGTACTTCGACAAGGCCGGCTGAAAAACTGTTTTTT.

The chain carries TRBV7-9 and TRBJ1-1; 9 nucleotides align to TRBD1. The CDR3 contains 17 residues. Germline V gene lookup returns CDR1 SEHNR and CDR2 FQNEAQ (reference sequence). V lost 5 bases to trimming and J lost 4 bases; unmatched junction nucleotides: 14. This CDR3 reads CASSRGGTGYFGTEAFF. The CDR3 coding sequence is TGTGCCAGCAGCCGAGGTGGGACAGGGTATTTCGGCACTGAAGCTTTCTTT.

The rearrangement links TRBV28 to TRBJ1-5, with 9 bases identical to TRBD1. Germline V gene lookup returns CDR1 MDHEN and CDR2 SYDVKM. This CDR3 spans 17 amino acids. V shed 1 base and J 5 bases; nucleotides not matched to a gene: 9. DNA of the CDR3: TGTGCCAGCAGTTTATTGGACAGGGGTCTTGCTTATCAGCCCCAGCATTTT. This sequence encodes CASSLLDRGLAYQPQHF.